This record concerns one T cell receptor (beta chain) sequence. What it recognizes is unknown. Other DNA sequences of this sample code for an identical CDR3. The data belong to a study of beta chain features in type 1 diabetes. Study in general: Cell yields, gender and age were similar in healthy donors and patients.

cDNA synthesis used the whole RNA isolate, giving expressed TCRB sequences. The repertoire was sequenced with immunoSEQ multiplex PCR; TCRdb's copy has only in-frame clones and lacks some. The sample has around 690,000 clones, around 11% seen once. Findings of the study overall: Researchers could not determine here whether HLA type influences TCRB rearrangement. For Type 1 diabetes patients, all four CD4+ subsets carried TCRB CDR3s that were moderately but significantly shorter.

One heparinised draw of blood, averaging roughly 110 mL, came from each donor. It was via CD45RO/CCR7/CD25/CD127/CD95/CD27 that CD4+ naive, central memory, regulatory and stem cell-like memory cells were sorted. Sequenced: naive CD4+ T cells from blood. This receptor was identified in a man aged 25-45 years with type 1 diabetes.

For the CDR3, the DNA is TGTGCCAGCAGTTACTCGGACAGCACAGATACGCAGTATTTT. This gives the protein CASSYSDSTDTQYF. The chain couples TRBV6-5 to TRBJ2-3; D is uncertain. This CDR3 spans 14 amino acids. Germline V gene lookup returns CDR1 MNHEY and CDR2 SVGAGI. V was shortened by 0 bases and J by 0 bases, with 4 bases between the two germline ends.